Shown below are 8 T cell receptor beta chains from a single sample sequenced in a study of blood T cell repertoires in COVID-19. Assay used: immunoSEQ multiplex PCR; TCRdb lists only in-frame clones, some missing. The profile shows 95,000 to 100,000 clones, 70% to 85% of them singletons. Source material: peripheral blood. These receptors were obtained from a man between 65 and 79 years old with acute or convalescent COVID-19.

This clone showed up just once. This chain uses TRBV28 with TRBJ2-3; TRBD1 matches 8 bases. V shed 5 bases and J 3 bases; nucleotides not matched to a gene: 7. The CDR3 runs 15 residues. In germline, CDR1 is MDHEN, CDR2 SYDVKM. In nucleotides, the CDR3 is TGTGCCAGCAGTCTCCGGGACAGGATTACAGATACGCAGTATTTT. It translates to CASSLRDRITDTQYF.

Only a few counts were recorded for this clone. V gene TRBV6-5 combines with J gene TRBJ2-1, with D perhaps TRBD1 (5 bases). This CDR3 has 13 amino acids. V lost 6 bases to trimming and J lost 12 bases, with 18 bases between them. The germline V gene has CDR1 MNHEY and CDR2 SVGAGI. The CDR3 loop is CASSLKEGRGQFF. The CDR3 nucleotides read TGTGCCAGCAGCCTTAAGGAAGGAAGGGGGCAGTTCTTC.

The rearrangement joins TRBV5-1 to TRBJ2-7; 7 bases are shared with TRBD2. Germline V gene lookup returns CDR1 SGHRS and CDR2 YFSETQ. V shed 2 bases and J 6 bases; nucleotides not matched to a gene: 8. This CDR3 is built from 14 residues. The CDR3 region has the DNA TGCGCCAGCAGCTTTGGCGGGGGAGGGCTCGAGCAGTACTTC. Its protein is CASSFGGGGLEQYF.

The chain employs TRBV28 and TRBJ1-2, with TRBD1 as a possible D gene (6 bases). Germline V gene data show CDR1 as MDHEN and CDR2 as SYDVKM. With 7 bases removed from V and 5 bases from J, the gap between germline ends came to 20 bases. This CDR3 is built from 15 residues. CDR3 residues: CASMGGLARGYGYTF. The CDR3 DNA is TGTGCCAGCATGGGGGGGCTAGCTAGAGGGTATGGCTACACCTTC.

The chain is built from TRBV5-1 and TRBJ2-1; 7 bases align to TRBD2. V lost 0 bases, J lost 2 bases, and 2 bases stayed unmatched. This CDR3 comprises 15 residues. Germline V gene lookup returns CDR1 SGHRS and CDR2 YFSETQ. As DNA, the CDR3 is TGCGCCAGCAGCTTGGCTCGGGAGGCCTACAATGAGCAGTTCTTC. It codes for CASSLAREAYNEQFF. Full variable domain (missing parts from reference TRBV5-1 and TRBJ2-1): KAGVTQTPRYLIKTRGQQVTLSCSPISGHRSVSWYQQTPGQGLQFLFEYFSETQRNKGNFPGRFSGRQFSNSRSEMNVSTLELGDSALYLCASSLAREAYNEQFFGPGTRLTVL.

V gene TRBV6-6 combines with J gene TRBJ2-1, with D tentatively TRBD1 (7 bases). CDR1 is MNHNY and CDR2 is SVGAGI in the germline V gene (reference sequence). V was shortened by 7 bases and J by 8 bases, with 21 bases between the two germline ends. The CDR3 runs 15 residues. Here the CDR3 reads CASTPGGTPIDEQFF. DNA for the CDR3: TGTGCCAGCACCCCAGGGGGGACTCCTATCGATGAGCAGTTCTTC.

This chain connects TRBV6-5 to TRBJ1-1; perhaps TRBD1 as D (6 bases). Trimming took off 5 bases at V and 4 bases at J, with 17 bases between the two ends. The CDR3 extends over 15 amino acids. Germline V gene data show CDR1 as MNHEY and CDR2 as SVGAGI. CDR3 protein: CASSPRGRGGTEAFF. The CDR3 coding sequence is TGTGCCAGCAGTCCCAGGGGAAGGGGTGGCACTGAAGCTTTCTTT.

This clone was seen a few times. CDR3 amino acids: CASSLPSTGDGTEAFF. CDR3 sequence (DNA): TGTGCCAGCTCACTCCCTTCGACAGGGGACGGCACTGAAGCTTTCTTT. V and J are TRBV18 and TRBJ1-1; 8 bases are shared with TRBD1. Germline CDR1 and CDR2: KGHSH and LQKENI. V lost 4 bases and J lost 4; bases outside the gene matches: 11. CDR3 length equals 16 residues.